This TCR beta chain was documented in a study of T-cell memory formation after mild COVID-19. TCR alpha and TCR beta cDNA libraries with sample barcodes and UMIs came from 5'RACE using constant-segment primers. TCRdb redid the calling of the 5' RACE reads with MiXCR, one entry per CDR3 protein. Here the sample spans some 450,000 distinct CDR3 sequences, around 17% being singletons. This CDR3 is 15 amino acids long. V was pared by 1 base and J by 4 bases, with 13 bases between. Germline CDR1 SEHNR, CDR2 FQNEAQ (reference sequence). V usage is TRBV7-9 and J usage is TRBJ1-1; D remains ambiguous. The sample was PBMCs or a T cell subset sorted from them (not recorded which). This clonotype was sampled from a man aged 18 to 30 who had mild COVID-19 (a few samples of this study predate the infection). Cell type and time point are not known. The CDR3 is CASSLDGHWGTEAFF. The CDR3 DNA follows: TGTGCCAGCAGCTTAGACGGGCACTGGGGCACTGAAGCTTTCTTT.